The 31 T cell receptor beta chains reported below all come from one sample, sequenced in a study of regulatory T cells in long-lasting Graves disease. Arm-PCR of CDR3 regions and iRepertoire HTBI primers were the basis on which TCR beta libraries were built. TCRdb reanalysed the multiplex PCR reads using MiXCR and keeps one entry per CDR3 protein. The sample holds about 210,000 distinct CDR3 sequences, roughly a fifth seen once. Time point meaning: newly diagnosed GD, antithyroid drugs for less than 3 months. PBMCs provided the RNA from which the TCR library was made. These records were also assigned to another study, of T cells in Graves' hyperthyroidism and ophthalmopathy.

The sample consisted of peripheral blood mononuclear cells (PBMCs), taken at new diagnosis, from a patient treated with antithyroid drugs. The source of these receptors is a woman aged 25-40 years with Graves disease.

This clonotype was seen ten or more times. The J gene is TRBJ2-1, the V gene TRBV24-1; D gene ambiguous. Germline values: CDR1 KGHDR, CDR2 SFDVKD. The CDR3 covers 13 residues. Deletions cut 6 bases from V and 7 bases from J, with 12 bases between. The DNA of the CDR3 is TGTGCCACCAGTCGTGGCAGCCTAAATGAGCAGTTCTTC. Amino acids: CATSRGSLNEQFF.

This clonotype appeared a single time. A read error is possible here, since a much larger clone lies one base away. The CDR3 nucleotides are TGTGCCAGCAGTGAACCGGGACTAGCCCATATGCAGTATTTT. Translation: CASSEPGLAHMQYF. V and J are TRBV25-1 and TRBJ2-3, with 9 bases aligning to TRBD2. CDR1 and CDR2 from the germline V gene are MGHDK and SYGVNS. Trimming cost V 2 bases and J 11 bases; bases outside gene matches: 8. The CDR3 is made up of 14 amino acids.

This clonotype was seen ten or more times. CDR3 protein: CASSPPGRGRTDTQYF. The CDR3, as DNA: TGTGCCAGCAGCCCTCCCGGGCGGGGGCGCACAGATACGCAGTATTTT. The chain is built from TRBV5-4 and TRBJ2-3; a possible D gene is TRBD2 (7 bases). This CDR3 is built from 16 residues. Germline-derived CDR1 and CDR2 are SGHNT and YYREEE (reference sequence). V was cut by 4 bases and J by 1 base, with 16 bases left in between.

The rearrangement uses TRBV20-1 and TRBJ1-5; the match to TRBD1 covers 9 bases. The CDR3 has 15 amino acids. J gave up 0 bases and V 2 bases, and 2 bases lay outside the gene matches. Germline CDR1 DFQATT, CDR2 SNEGSKA (reference sequence). The CDR3 is CSARQQGASNQPQHF. In DNA form, the CDR3 reads TGCAGTGCTAGACAACAGGGGGCTAGCAATCAGCCCCAGCATTTT.

Worth noting for this clonotype: The junction shows a germline mismatch at one end, possibly a read error. V is TRBV11-2 and J is TRBJ2-2; 8 nucleotides match TRBD1. The CDR3 runs 15 residues. The V gene's germline CDR1 is SGHAT and CDR2 FQNNGV. The CDR3 DNA is TGTGCCAGTAGCGGCATGGACAGGGCCACCGGGGAGCCGTTTTTT. Translated: CASSGMDRATGEPFF.

This clonotype appeared many times. V gene TRBV10-3 combines with J gene TRBJ1-5; TRBD1 matches 7 bases. The CDR3 is made up of 14 amino acids. V gave up 5 bases and J gave up 0 bases; unmatched junction bases: 1. Germline V gene sequence: CDR1 ENHRY, CDR2 SYGVKD. Here the CDR3 reads CAISWDSSNQPQHF. DNA of the CDR3: TGTGCCATCAGTTGGGACAGTAGCAATCAGCCCCAGCATTTT.

This clonotype was observed at least ten times. This chain links TRBV7-8 with TRBJ1-4; 7 bases are shared with TRBD1. This CDR3 spans 15 amino acids. J gave up 8 bases and V 1 base, and 7 bases lay outside the gene matches. Germline assignment: CDR1 SGHVS and CDR2 FQNEAQ. The CDR3 loop is CASSLETGMREKLFF. Here the CDR3 DNA reads TGTGCCAGCAGCTTAGAGACAGGGATGAGAGAAAAACTGTTTTTT.

The chain uses TRBV9 and TRBJ2-7, with D possibly being TRBD1 (6 bases). The CDR3 length is 14 residues. V was cut by 3 bases and J by 0 bases, with 10 bases left in between. Looked up from germline, CDR1 is SGDLS and CDR2 is YYNGEE. This chain's CDR3 is CASSATGNSYEQYF. In DNA, the CDR3 is TGTGCCAGCAGCGCAACAGGGAACTCCTACGAGCAGTACTTC.

This clonotype was detected ten times or more. The J gene is TRBJ1-2, the V gene TRBV7-2; D is unresolved. Germline V gene data show CDR1 as SGHTA and CDR2 as FQGNSA. CDR3 length: 14 residues. Trimming took off 1 base at V and 5 bases at J, with 11 bases between the two ends. DNA of the CDR3: TGTGCCAGCAGCTTAGATCACGGCCAATATGGCTACACCTTC. This gives the protein CASSLDHGQYGYTF.

The chain combines TRBV6-2 or TRBV6-3 with TRBJ1-1; D is unresolved. V lost 2 bases and J 4 bases, leaving 20 bases between the germline ends. Germline V gives CDR1 MNHEY, CDR2 SVGEGT. There are 17 residues in the CDR3. This CDR3 is CASSYLTATEMSTEAFF. CDR3 DNA: TGTGCCAGCAGTTACCTAACCGCGACTGAGATGAGCACTGAAGCTTTCTTT.

This clonotype was detected many times. The V gene is TRBV9, the J gene TRBJ2-7, with 7 positions matching TRBD2. Trimming at V came to 1 base and at J to 4 bases, leaving 11 bases not matched to a gene. Germline V gene lookup returns CDR1 SGDLS and CDR2 YYNGEE. The CDR3 is 16 amino acids. The CDR3 loop is CASSVKSGVDRYEQYF. CDR3 in DNA: TGTGCCAGCAGCGTAAAAAGCGGGGTAGACAGATACGAGCAGTACTTC. The variable domain in full, completed from reference TRBV9 and TRBJ2-7, reads DSGVTQTPKHLITATGQRVTLRCSPRSGDLSVYWYQQSLDQGLQFLIQYYNGEERAKGNILERFSAQQFPDLHSELNLSSLELGDSALYFCASSVKSGVDRYEQYFGPGTRLTVT.

CDR3 loop: CASSQTSSINIQYF. In DNA, the CDR3 is TGTGCCAGCAGCCAGACTAGCTCTATCAACATTCAGTACTTC. This chain connects TRBV3-1 to TRBJ2-4, with TRBD2 matching over 7 bases. Trimming at V came to 3 bases and at J to 7 bases, leaving 6 bases not matched to a gene. The CDR3 is 14 amino acids. CDR1 LGHDT and CDR2 YNNKEL come from the germline V gene (reference sequence). The complete variable domain, with remaining parts taken from reference TRBV3-1 and TRBJ2-4, reads DTAVSQTPKYLVTQMGNDKSIKCEQNLGHDTMYWYKQDSKKFLKIMFSYNNKELIINETVPNRFSPKSPDKAHLNLHINSLELGDSAVYFCASSQTSSINIQYFGAGTRLSVL.

The chain has TRBV6-2 or TRBV6-3 and TRBJ2-6; 7 bases match TRBD1. This CDR3 contains 17 residues. V shed 5 bases and J 2 bases; nucleotides not matched to a gene: 9. The germline V gene has CDR1 MNHEY and CDR2 SVGEGT. CDR3 amino acids: CASSPLTGIAGANVLTF. The CDR3 bases are TGTGCCAGCAGTCCCTTGACAGGGATAGCTGGGGCCAACGTCCTGACTTTC.

This clonotype was seen ten or more times. The V call is TRBV20-1, the J call TRBJ2-7; 12 bases are a match to TRBD2. Looked up from germline, CDR1 is DFQATT and CDR2 is SNEGSKA (reference sequence). J lost 6 bases, V lost 5 bases, and 8 bases had no gene match. There are 14 residues in the CDR3. Here the CDR3 DNA reads TGCAGTGCTCTCCGGACTAGCGGGATTGGCGAGCAGTACTTC. The encoded protein is CSALRTSGIGEQYF.

This clonotype came up many times. V gene TRBV29-1 combines with J gene TRBJ2-7; either TRBD1 or TRBD2 may supply D (6 bases each). This CDR3 has 15 amino acids. Germline assignment: CDR1 SQVTM and CDR2 ANQGSEA. Trimming cost V 7 bases and J 4 bases, with 23 bases left between them. The CDR3 protein is CSATRRHRAGYEQYF. The DNA for the CDR3 is TGCAGCGCCACCCGACGGCACAGGGCGGGGTACGAGCAGTACTTC.

In the case of this clonotype: A much more abundant neighbour one base away suggests this may be a read error. The V and J genes are TRBV27 and TRBJ1-5, with a tentative D call TRBD1 (6 bases). The V gene's germline CDR1 is MNHEY and CDR2 SMNVEV (reference sequence). The length of the CDR3 is 13 residues. CDR3 amino acids: CAGSYREGQPQHF. The CDR3 bases are TGTGCCGGCAGTTACAGGGAGGGTCAGCCCCAGCATTTT.

This clonotype was detected many times. V gene TRBV19 combines with J gene TRBJ1-4, with 9 positions matching TRBD1. Germline V gene lookup returns CDR1 LNHDA and CDR2 SQIVND (reference sequence). This CDR3 spans 16 amino acids. The V gene end was trimmed by 3 bases and the J gene end by 2 bases; junction bases not matched to a gene: 4. The CDR3 here is CASSIGTGITNEKLFF. CDR3 sequence (DNA): TGTGCCAGTAGTATCGGGACAGGGATTACTAATGAAAAACTGTTTTTT.

This clonotype came up many times. The chain couples TRBV9 to TRBJ1-1, with 7 bases matching TRBD1. The germline V gene encodes CDR1 SGDLS and CDR2 YYNGEE. The CDR3 is made up of 15 amino acids. The V gene end was trimmed by 3 bases and the J gene end by 0 bases; junction bases not matched to a gene: 5. This chain's CDR3 is CASSATGTLNTEAFF. CDR3 DNA sequence: TGTGCCAGCAGCGCGACAGGGACCCTGAACACTGAAGCTTTCTTT.

This clonotype was picked up many times. V gene TRBV24-1 combines with J gene TRBJ1-2; D is unresolved. Germline V gene data show CDR1 as KGHDR and CDR2 as SFDVKD. CDR3 length: 15 residues. V shed 2 bases and J shed 1 base, with 10 bases lying between them. CDR3 DNA: TGTGCCACCAGTGATTCGGACGGGAATAACTATGGCTACACCTTC. Amino acids: CATSDSDGNNYGYTF.

In its sample, this clonotype was seen many times. The chain recombines TRBV20-1 with TRBJ2-7, with a weak D call TRBD2 (6 bases). This CDR3 is 13 amino acids long. Germline V gene lookup returns CDR1 DFQATT and CDR2 SNEGSKA (reference sequence). With 5 bases removed from V and 3 bases from J, the gap between germline ends came to 14 bases. CDR3 nucleotides: TGCAGTGCTGACGGGGGAATGGGCTACGAGCAGTACTTC. This encodes CSADGGMGYEQYF.

This clonotype was detected many times. The genes are TRBV7-2 and TRBJ2-2; D is unclear. CDR3 length: 17 residues. Germline lookup yields CDR1 SGHTA and CDR2 FQGNSA. V was cut by 1 base and J by 0 bases, with 12 bases left in between. For the CDR3, the DNA is TGTGCCAGCAGCTTAGACCCCCGGGCAGCGAACACCGGGGAGCTGTTTTTT. It is translated as CASSLDPRAANTGELFF.

This clonotype was recorded many times. The chain joins TRBV27 to TRBJ2-7; D is possibly TRBD1 (6 bases). Germline lookup yields CDR1 MNHEY and CDR2 SMNVEV (reference sequence). This CDR3 spans 13 amino acids. The germline V and J ends were trimmed by 10 bases and 3 bases, with 16 bases remaining between them. CDR3 region: CAKDGPRGYEQYF. In DNA form, the CDR3 reads TGTGCCAAAGACGGGCCCAGGGGCTACGAGCAGTACTTC.

The gene calls are TRBV2 and TRBJ1-3; D gene unclear. This CDR3 contains 14 residues. Trimming shortened V by 5 bases and J by 1 base, and 9 bases separated the two germline ends. CDR1 is SNHLY, CDR2 FYNNEI, per germline. The CDR3 nucleotides read TGTGCCAGCAGTTCCGGATATTCTGGAAACACCATATATTTT. Its translation: CASSSGYSGNTIYF. Complete variable domain (other parts from reference TRBV2 and TRBJ1-3): EPEVTQTPSHQVTQMGQEVILRCVPISNHLYFYWYRQILGQKVEFLVSFYNNEISEKSEIFDDQFSVERPDGSNFTLKIRSTKLEDSAMYFCASSSGYSGNTIYFGEGSWLTVV.

This clonotype was counted once. The chain couples TRBV9 to TRBJ2-7; D possibly corresponds to TRBD1 (6 bases). The CDR3 spans 14 residues. Trimming cost V 2 bases and J 0 bases, with 9 bases left between them. Per germline, CDR1 SGDLS and CDR2 YYNGEE. CDR3 loop: CASSVQDSSYEQYF. The CDR3 DNA sequence: TGTGCCAGCAGCGTGCAGGACAGCTCCTACGAGCAGTACTTC.

This clonotype was seen ten or more times. The chain links TRBV24-1 to TRBJ2-3; 9 bases are shared with TRBD1. V gave up 2 bases and J gave up 7 bases; unmatched junction bases: 6. There are 15 residues in the CDR3. In germline, CDR1 is KGHDR, CDR2 SFDVKD. The CDR3 nucleotides are TGTGCCACCAGTGATTCCGGGACAGGGTTGAATACGCAGTATTTT. The encoded protein is CATSDSGTGLNTQYF.

The chain combines TRBV3-1 with TRBJ1-2, with 7 nucleotides matching TRBD1. Germline assignment: CDR1 LGHDT and CDR2 YNNKEL (reference sequence). V shed 4 bases and J 8 bases; nucleotides not matched to a gene: 7. The CDR3 has 13 residues. DNA of the CDR3: TGTGCCAGCAGCCGACAGGGCGAGGCGGGCTACACCTTC. Translation gives CASSRQGEAGYTF.

In its sample, this clonotype was seen many times. This chain uses TRBV6-5 with TRBJ1-1; tentatively, D is TRBD1 (5 bases). This CDR3 spans 14 amino acids. V lost 4 bases and J 1 base, leaving 10 bases between the germline ends. Per germline, CDR1 MNHEY and CDR2 SVGAGI. CDR3 sequence: CASSFRTSNTEAFF. CDR3 sequence (DNA): TGTGCCAGCAGTTTCCGGACATCGAACACTGAAGCTTTCTTT.

This clonotype was recorded at least ten times. CDR3 DNA: TGTGCCAGCAGTTTCGGAACCGACAGAAAGAACTCCAATGAGCAGTTCTTC. Translating it yields CASSFGTDRKNSNEQFF. The chain combines TRBV6-2 or TRBV6-3 with TRBJ2-1; TRBD1 is a possible D gene (5 bases). Trimming left V 4 bases short and J 6 bases short, with 22 bases between. The CDR3 contains 17 residues. Germline V lookup: CDR1 MNHEY, CDR2 SVGEGT.

This chain links TRBV6-1 with TRBJ2-1; maybe TRBD1 (6 bases). Germline values: CDR1 MNHNS, CDR2 SASEGT. This CDR3 has 16 residues. Trimming removed 5 bases from V and 4 bases from J, with 18 bases in between. CDR3 in amino acids: CASSQSSLGAYNEQFF. In DNA, the CDR3 is TGTGCCAGCAGTCAATCTTCTCTGGGGGCTTACAATGAGCAGTTCTTC.

The chain is built from TRBV6-1 and TRBJ2-1; 10 nucleotides match TRBD2. Germline V gives CDR1 MNHNS, CDR2 SASEGT. The V and J ends lost 0 bases and 5 bases, in that order; junction bases with no gene match: 1. The CDR3 runs 15 residues. The CDR3: CASSEAAGGNNEQFF. The CDR3, as DNA: TGTGCCAGCAGTGAAGCAGCGGGGGGGAACAATGAGCAGTTCTTC.

The table lists this clonotype with many counts. In DNA form, the CDR3 reads TGCGCCAGCAGCCAAGGGGCCCTATTGGATGAAGCTTTCTTT. Protein: CASSQGALLDEAFF. This rearrangement joins TRBV4-1 to TRBJ1-1, with D uncertain. V was trimmed by 1 base and J by 7 bases, leaving 13 bases between them. CDR1 is MGHRA, CDR2 YSYEKL, per germline. The CDR3 contains 14 residues.